One and the same sample provided the 17 T cell receptor beta chains below, sequenced in a study of blood T cell repertoires in COVID-19. The table came from immunoSEQ multiplex PCR; TCRdb's copy has only in-frame clones and leaves some out. The repertoire holds roughly 140,000 clones, with approximately 90% as singletons. Sequenced: peripheral blood. The receptor set was obtained from a woman of 80 years or more with acute or convalescent COVID-19.

The chain links TRBV19 to TRBJ1-6; the D gene is possibly TRBD1 (5 bases). CDR1 and CDR2 (germline): LNHDA, SQIVND (reference sequence). V lost 1 base, J lost 7 bases, and 5 bases lay in between. The CDR3 totals 13 residues. The DNA for the CDR3 is TGTGCCAGTAGTATAGCAGGGAATTCACCCCTCCACTTT. Its protein is CASSIAGNSPLHF.

J is TRBJ2-5 and V is TRBV6-1; TRBD2 is a possible D gene (7 bases). The length of the CDR3 is 15 residues. The germline V and J ends were trimmed by 1 base and 5 bases, with 14 bases remaining between them. Germline values: CDR1 MNHNS, CDR2 SASEGT. CDR3: CASSEGAGAWETQYF. CDR3 in DNA: TGTGCCAGCAGTGAAGGGGCGGGGGCTTGGGAGACCCAGTACTTC.

The chain recombines TRBV7-2 with TRBJ2-1, with 11 bases that match TRBD1. Germline CDR1 SGHTA, CDR2 FQGNSA. Trimming at V came to 1 base and at J to 9 bases, leaving 2 bases not matched to a gene. CDR3 length equals 14 residues. The CDR3, as DNA: TGTGCCAGCAGCTTAGGGACAGGGGGCTCTGAGCAGTTCTTC. Protein: CASSLGTGGSEQFF.

The rearrangement links TRBV23-1 to TRBJ1-1, with D perhaps TRBD1 (5 bases). TRBV23-1 is known as an ORF, though its function is uncertain. CDR3 length: 18 residues. Trimming cost V 0 bases and J 3 bases, with 20 bases left between them. The CDR3 loop is CASSQSGEGKNLDTEAFF. The CDR3 region has the DNA TGCGCCAGCAGTCAATCGGGGGAGGGGAAAAATTTGGACACTGAAGCTTTCTTT.

This clone has only a few counts. This chain links TRBV6-2 or TRBV6-3 with TRBJ2-7; D ambiguous. This CDR3 is 14 amino acids long. V lost 2 bases and J 7 bases, leaving 15 bases between the germline ends. Looked up from germline, CDR1 is MNHEY and CDR2 is SVGEGT. CDR3 loop: CASSYTGSRGEQYF. The DNA for the CDR3 is TGTGCCAGCAGTTACACCGGCAGCCGAGGAGAGCAGTACTTC.

CDR3 loop: CASSQDYEQYF. The CDR3 DNA reads TGTGCCAGCAGTCAGGACTACGAGCAGTACTTC. The chain links TRBV2 to TRBJ2-7; the D is unclear. CDR3 length equals 11 residues. CDR1 SNHLY and CDR2 FYNNEI come from the germline V gene. V shed 5 bases and J shed 3 bases, with 5 bases lying between them.

This clone was recorded only once. The chain combines TRBV9 with TRBJ2-2, with 10 positions matching TRBD1. The CDR3 consists of 16 residues. In germline, CDR1 is SGDLS, CDR2 YYNGEE. Unmatched junction bases numbered 8, after V lost 4 bases and J lost 5 bases. The CDR3 sequence is CASSQRRTGGTGELFF. The CDR3 nucleotides are TGTGCCAGCAGCCAGAGAAGGACAGGGGGAACCGGGGAGCTGTTTTTT.

The chain is built from TRBV2 and TRBJ1-1; 8 bases align to TRBD1. CDR3 length: 14 amino acids. Germline V gene sequence: CDR1 SNHLY, CDR2 FYNNEI. J gave up 4 bases and V 7 bases, and 8 bases lay outside the gene matches. CDR3 coding DNA: TGTGCCAGCAATAGACGGACAGGGCCCACTGAAGCTTTCTTT. Encoded protein: CASNRRTGPTEAFF.

To note about this clone: In the same sample, other DNA sequences code for this CDR3. The genes are TRBV18 and TRBJ1-2; 9 bases map to TRBD1. CDR1 is KGHSH and CDR2 is LQKENI in the germline V gene. V lost 6 bases to trimming and J lost 2 bases; unmatched junction nucleotides: 1. This CDR3 region has 13 residues. The CDR3 coding sequence is TGTGCCAGCTCGGGACAGGGCAACTATGGCTACACCTTC. Translation: CASSGQGNYGYTF.

This clone was counted a single time. The chain joins TRBV25-1 to TRBJ1-2, with TRBD1 identical over 8 bases. CDR1 and CDR2 from the germline V gene are MGHDK and SYGVNS. The junction had 1 base not matched to a gene; V was cut back by 3 bases and J by 4 bases. The CDR3 extends over 13 amino acids. The CDR3 region is CASSEQGAYGYTF. The CDR3 DNA sequence: TGTGCCAGCAGTGAGCAGGGGGCCTATGGCTACACCTTC.

The chain uses TRBV5-1 and TRBJ1-4, with 10 bases aligning to TRBD1. The CDR3 contains 14 residues. V lost 4 bases and J lost 5; bases outside the gene matches: 2. Germline V CDR1 and CDR2: SGHRS, YFSETQ. CDR3 nucleotides: TGCGCCAGCAGCGCGGGACAGGGGAATGAAAAACTGTTTTTT. Its protein product is CASSAGQGNEKLFF.

This clone was observed a single time. The chain employs TRBV19 and TRBJ1-5; D is possibly TRBD1 (6 bases). Per germline, CDR1 LNHDA and CDR2 SQIVND (reference sequence). V dropped 1 base and J dropped 3 bases, with 16 bases sitting between them. The CDR3 length is 17 residues. The CDR3 reads CASSIGQAGVYNQPQHF. As DNA, the CDR3 is TGTGCCAGTAGTATAGGACAGGCAGGGGTCTACAATCAGCCCCAGCATTTT.

This chain connects TRBV10-3 to TRBJ1-1; 7 bases match TRBD1. V dropped 6 bases and J dropped 4; count of bases not matched to a gene: 8. CDR3 length equals 14 residues. Germline V gene data show CDR1 as ENHRY and CDR2 as SYGVKD. The CDR3 here is CAISAGTEGTEAFF. Here the CDR3 DNA reads TGTGCCATCAGCGCCGGGACAGAGGGCACTGAAGCTTTCTTT.

This clone was seen only a few times. The rearrangement joins TRBV5-6 to TRBJ1-2; D remains ambiguous. The germline V gene encodes CDR1 SGHDT and CDR2 YYEEEE. V gave up 6 bases and J gave up 9 bases, with 24 bases separating them. The CDR3 sequence is 15 residues long. CDR3 nucleotides: TGTGCCAGCAACGAGCGGGGTGGCAGGCGATACCGCTACACCTTC. As protein: CASNERGGRRYRYTF.

The chain uses TRBV4-1 and TRBJ2-5; D gene ambiguous. The germline V gene has CDR1 MGHRA and CDR2 YSYEKL. This CDR3 contains 15 residues. V gave up 0 bases and J gave up 2 bases, with 10 bases separating them. The CDR3 here is CASSQDLGQQETQYF. CDR3 DNA sequence: TGCGCCAGCAGCCAAGATCTTGGGCAGCAAGAGACCCAGTACTTC.

The chain has TRBV10-3 and TRBJ2-5; possibly TRBD2 for D (7 bases). The CDR3 sequence is 13 residues long. The V end was cut by 6 bases, the J end by 5 bases, with 13 bases between. Germline CDR1 ENHRY, CDR2 SYGVKD. This CDR3 is CAISGLDRETQYF. Written as DNA, the CDR3 is TGTGCCATCAGCGGACTAGACAGGGAGACCCAGTACTTC.

J is TRBJ1-1 and V is TRBV7-8, with 9 positions matching TRBD1. This CDR3 has 16 amino acids. V was pared by 1 base and J by 10 bases, with 13 bases of the junction left unmatched. Germline V gene sequence: CDR1 SGHVS, CDR2 FQNEAQ. The CDR3 loop reads CASSLDSGTGQFGAFF. The CDR3, as DNA: TGTGCCAGCAGCTTAGATTCCGGGACAGGGCAATTCGGAGCTTTCTTT.